These T cell receptor beta chains were read from a single sample in a study of shared clonotypes between healthy human individuals. Clones were read by immunoSEQ multiplex PCR, and TCRdb kept only the in-frame ones, dropping some. Among about 2.4 million clones, roughly nine tenths were seen once, and the ten largest hold roughly 0.15%. Sample: naive CD4+ T cells sorted from blood. The source is a man aged 18-30 years in good health. Each CDR3 is given with its conserved first and last residue. The order of the fields is clone size, J gene, V gene, D gene, CDR3 DNA, CDR3 protein. The D gene is left open where the match is weak. Expanded clones get a size class; other rows say once, few or many, or leave the size out.

clone_size: .
j_call: TRBJ2-5
v_call: TRBV18
d_call: TRBD2
cdr3_nt: TGTGCCAGCTCACCAAGGACTAGCGGGGGGAAAGAGACCCAGTACTTC
cdr3_aa: CASSPRTSGGKETQYF

clone_size: .
j_call: TRBJ2-1
v_call: TRBV10-3
d_call: TRBD1
cdr3_nt: TGTGCCATCAGTCGGACAGGGCTGGATGAGCAGTTCTTC
cdr3_aa: CAISRTGLDEQFF

clone_size: few
j_call: TRBJ2-5
v_call: TRBV5-4
d_call: .
cdr3_nt: TGTGCCAGCAGCTTGGTCAGTCAAGAGACCCAGTACTTC
cdr3_aa: CASSLVSQETQYF

clone_size: .
j_call: TRBJ2-1
v_call: TRBV7-9
d_call: TRBD2
cdr3_nt: TGTGCCAGCAGCACACAAACTAGCGGGGGGGTAGGTGAGCAGTTCTTC
cdr3_aa: CASSTQTSGGVGEQFF

clone_size: .
j_call: TRBJ1-6
v_call: TRBV2
d_call: .
cdr3_nt: TGTGCCAAGCGGGGGGCCAATAATTCACCCCTCCACTTT
cdr3_aa: CAKRGANNSPLHF

clone_size: few
j_call: TRBJ2-4
v_call: TRBV11-2
d_call: TRBD2
cdr3_nt: TGTGCCAGCAGCTTAGGTATTCCAGCGGGAGGAAACATTCAGTACTTC
cdr3_aa: CASSLGIPAGGNIQYF

clone_size: .
j_call: TRBJ1-1
v_call: TRBV28
d_call: .
cdr3_nt: TGTGCCAGCAGAGGGGAGACTGAAGCTTTCTTT
cdr3_aa: CASRGETEAFF

clone_size: .
j_call: TRBJ2-5
v_call: TRBV2
d_call: .
cdr3_nt: TGTGCCAGCAGTCCGACAGGATGGGAGGAGACCCAGTACTTC
cdr3_aa: CASSPTGWEETQYF

clone_size: .
j_call: TRBJ1-3
v_call: TRBV5-1
d_call: .
cdr3_nt: TGCGCCAGCAGCTTGGAGGGGAATGCTGGAAACACCATATATTTT
cdr3_aa: CASSLEGNAGNTIYF

clone_size: .
j_call: TRBJ2-1
v_call: TRBV7-2
d_call: .
cdr3_nt: TGTGCCAGCAGCTTAATGGTAGGCCCCTACAATGAGCAGTTCTTC
cdr3_aa: CASSLMVGPYNEQFF

clone_size: .
j_call: TRBJ1-1
v_call: TRBV2
d_call: TRBD1
cdr3_nt: TGTGCCAGCAGAGAATGGGACAGGGGGATTCGAGAAACTGAAGCTTTCTTT
cdr3_aa: CASREWDRGIRETEAFF

clone_size: .
j_call: TRBJ1-1
v_call: TRBV18
d_call: TRBD1
cdr3_nt: TGTGCCAGCACAGACCAATTGACAGGGACAAACACTGAAGCTTTCTTT
cdr3_aa: CASTDQLTGTNTEAFF

clone_size: .
j_call: TRBJ2-3
v_call: TRBV5-1
d_call: .
cdr3_nt: TGCGCCAGCAGCTTAGGCCCGGGAATCCCAGATACGCAGTATTTT
cdr3_aa: CASSLGPGIPDTQYF

clone_size: .
j_call: TRBJ2-5
v_call: TRBV19
d_call: TRBD1
cdr3_nt: TGTGCCAGTAGTATTGGGCAGGGGGCGCTTGAGACCCAGTACTTC
cdr3_aa: CASSIGQGALETQYF

clone_size: .
j_call: TRBJ1-1
v_call: TRBV14
d_call: .
cdr3_nt: TGTGCCAGCAGCCCCCGGGTTCTGGTCACTGAAGCTTTCTTT
cdr3_aa: CASSPRVLVTEAFF

clone_size: .
j_call: TRBJ1-4
v_call: TRBV19
d_call: .
cdr3_nt: TGTGCCAGTACCGCACGCATGACAGGCAGTAATGAAAAACTGTTTTTT
cdr3_aa: CASTARMTGSNEKLFF

clone_size: .
j_call: TRBJ1-3
v_call: TRBV7-2
d_call: .
cdr3_nt: TGTGCCAGCAGCTGGCTCTCTGGAAACACCATATATTTT
cdr3_aa: CASSWLSGNTIYF

clone_size: .
j_call: TRBJ1-2
v_call: TRBV5-8
d_call: .
cdr3_nt: TGTGCCAGCAGCTTGCTGGAGTATGGCTACACCTTC
cdr3_aa: CASSLLEYGYTF

clone_size: .
j_call: TRBJ2-7
v_call: TRBV6-6
d_call: TRBD2
cdr3_nt: TGTGCCAGCAGAGCCTCAGCGGGACCCTACGAGCAGTACTTC
cdr3_aa: CASRASAGPYEQYF

clone_size: .
j_call: TRBJ1-1
v_call: TRBV19
d_call: .
cdr3_nt: TGTGCCAGTAGTATAGTTCTTCGGGGAAACACTGAAGCTTTCTTT
cdr3_aa: CASSIVLRGNTEAFF

clone_size: once
j_call: TRBJ2-2
v_call: TRBV2
d_call: TRBD1
cdr3_nt: TGTGCCAGCAACGGACAGGGGCTACCCACCGGGGAGCTGTTTTTT
cdr3_aa: CASNGQGLPTGELFF

clone_size: .
j_call: TRBJ1-6
v_call: TRBV7-8
d_call: .
cdr3_nt: TGTGCCAGCAGCTTAGGGTCAGAAGGTAATTCACCCCTCCACTTT
cdr3_aa: CASSLGSEGNSPLHF

clone_size: .
j_call: TRBJ1-5
v_call: TRBV6-6
d_call: TRBD1
cdr3_nt: TGTGCCAGCAGAGGACAGGGAGGCAATCAGCCCCAGCATTTT
cdr3_aa: CASRGQGGNQPQHF

clone_size: .
j_call: TRBJ1-2
v_call: TRBV10-3
d_call: .
cdr3_nt: TGTGCCATCAGTGAGGATGACAGGTACTATGGCTACACCTTC
cdr3_aa: CAISEDDRYYGYTF

clone_size: .
j_call: TRBJ2-5
v_call: TRBV18
d_call: .
cdr3_nt: TGTGCCAGCTCAGGCTCAGGGGAGTGGACCCAGTACTTC
cdr3_aa: CASSGSGEWTQYF

clone_size: .
j_call: TRBJ2-3
v_call: TRBV6-1
d_call: .
cdr3_nt: TGTGCCAGCAGCCGGGACACCAACACAGATACGCAGTATTTT
cdr3_aa: CASSRDTNTDTQYF

clone_size: .
j_call: TRBJ2-7
v_call: TRBV30
d_call: .
cdr3_nt: TGTGCCTGGAGTGTAGAGGCGGGGAAGCACTACGAGCAGTACTTC
cdr3_aa: CAWSVEAGKHYEQYF

clone_size: .
j_call: TRBJ1-1
v_call: TRBV19
d_call: TRBD1
cdr3_nt: TGTGCCAGTAGTATCCAGGGGGTGAACACTGAAGCTTTCTTT
cdr3_aa: CASSIQGVNTEAFF

clone_size: few
j_call: TRBJ2-1
v_call: TRBV19
d_call: TRBD1
cdr3_nt: TGTGCCAGTAGTACAGGGGGCGGGACTGAGCAGTTCTTC
cdr3_aa: CASSTGGGTEQFF

clone_size: .
j_call: TRBJ2-3
v_call: TRBV28
d_call: .
cdr3_nt: TGTGCCAGCAGTTTTTCTGGACTACGCACAGATACGCAGTATTTT
cdr3_aa: CASSFSGLRTDTQYF

clone_size: .
j_call: TRBJ2-7
v_call: TRBV6-6
d_call: .
cdr3_nt: TGTGCCAGCAGTTCCCGCAAAGGATACGAGCAGTACTTC
cdr3_aa: CASSSRKGYEQYF

clone_size: .
j_call: TRBJ2-2
v_call: TRBV18
d_call: .
cdr3_nt: TGTGCCAGCTCATCCAGACAGAGTGACACCGGGGAGCTGTTTTTT
cdr3_aa: CASSSRQSDTGELFF

clone_size: .
j_call: TRBJ2-3
v_call: TRBV18
d_call: .
cdr3_nt: TGTGCCAGCTCACCAAATCTCAGCACAGATACGCAGTATTTT
cdr3_aa: CASSPNLSTDTQYF

clone_size: .
j_call: TRBJ2-7
v_call: TRBV28
d_call: .
cdr3_nt: TGTGCCAGCAGTTCCTCCGGACAGTCCTCCTACGAGCAGTACTTC
cdr3_aa: CASSSSGQSSYEQYF

clone_size: .
j_call: TRBJ2-7
v_call: TRBV7-6
d_call: TRBD1
cdr3_nt: TGTGCCAGCAGCCCCCTAGGGACAGGGAGGAGCTCCTACGAGCAGTACTTC
cdr3_aa: CASSPLGTGRSSYEQYF

clone_size: .
j_call: TRBJ2-3
v_call: TRBV5-1
d_call: .
cdr3_nt: TGCGCCAGCAGGCTGTGGGGGGACCCCACAGATACGCAGTATTTT
cdr3_aa: CASRLWGDPTDTQYF